The T cell receptor beta chain described here comes from a study of regulatory T cells in long-lasting Graves disease. Points from the study as a whole: A reduction in accuracy may have resulted from the small sample size.

This clonotype came up once. Its antigen is unknown. CDR1 and CDR2 from the germline V gene are LNHNV and YYDKDF (reference sequence). The V gene lost 3 bases and the J gene lost 5 bases, with 13 bases spanning the gap. The length of the CDR3 is 15 residues. Time point of the sample: newly diagnosed GD, antithyroid drugs for less than 3 months. From PBMCs, RNA was extracted and then used to make the TCR library. To make TCR beta libraries, researchers used iRepertoire HTBI primers and Arm-PCR of CDR3 regions. MiXCR was run by TCRdb on the multiplex PCR reads, yielding one entry per CDR3 protein. The repertoire holds around 450,000 distinct CDR3 sequences, with approximately 16% as singletons. The data also belong to a second study, concerning T cells in Graves' hyperthyroidism and ophthalmopathy. This second report adds: When ophthalmopathy did not progress within 18 months, Graves' hyperthyroidism was considered stable.

The sequencing used peripheral blood mononuclear cells (PBMCs), collected at new diagnosis, from a patient treated with antithyroid drugs. The V and J genes are TRBV15 and TRBJ1-4; D uncertain. The receptor's source is a middle-aged woman with Graves disease. CDR3 protein: CATSRSLEENEKLFF. The DNA for the CDR3 is TGTGCCACCAGCAGGTCTTTAGAGGAAAATGAAAAACTGTTTTTT.